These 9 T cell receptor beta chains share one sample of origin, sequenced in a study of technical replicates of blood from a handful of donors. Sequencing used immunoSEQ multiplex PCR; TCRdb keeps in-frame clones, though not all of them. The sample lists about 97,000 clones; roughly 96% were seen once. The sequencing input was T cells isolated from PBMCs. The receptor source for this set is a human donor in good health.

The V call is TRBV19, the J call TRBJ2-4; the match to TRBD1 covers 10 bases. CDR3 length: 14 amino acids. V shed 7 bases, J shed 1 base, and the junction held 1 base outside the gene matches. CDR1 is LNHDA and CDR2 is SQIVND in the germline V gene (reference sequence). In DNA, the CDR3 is TGTGCCAGTATGGGACAGGGGGCCAAAAACATTCAGTACTTC. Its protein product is CASMGQGAKNIQYF.

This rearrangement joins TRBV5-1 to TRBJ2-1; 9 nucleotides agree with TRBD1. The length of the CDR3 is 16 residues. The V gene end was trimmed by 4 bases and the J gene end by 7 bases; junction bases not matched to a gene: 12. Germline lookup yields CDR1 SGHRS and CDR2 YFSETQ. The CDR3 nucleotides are TGCGCCAGCAGCCCCCCGACCGGGACAGGGAATAATGAGCAGTTCTTC. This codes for CASSPPTGTGNNEQFF.

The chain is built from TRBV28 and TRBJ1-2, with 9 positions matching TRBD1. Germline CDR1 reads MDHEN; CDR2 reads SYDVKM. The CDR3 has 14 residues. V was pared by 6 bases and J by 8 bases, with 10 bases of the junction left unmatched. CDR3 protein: CASRQEGQGRGYTF. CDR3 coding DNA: TGTGCCAGCAGACAGGAGGGACAGGGTCGGGGCTACACCTTC.

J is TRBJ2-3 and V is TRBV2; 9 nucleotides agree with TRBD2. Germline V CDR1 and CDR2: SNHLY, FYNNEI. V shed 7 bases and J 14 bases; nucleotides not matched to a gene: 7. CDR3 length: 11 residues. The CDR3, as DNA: TGTGCCAGCAACCTAGCGGGAATTTGGTATTTT. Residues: CASNLAGIWYF.

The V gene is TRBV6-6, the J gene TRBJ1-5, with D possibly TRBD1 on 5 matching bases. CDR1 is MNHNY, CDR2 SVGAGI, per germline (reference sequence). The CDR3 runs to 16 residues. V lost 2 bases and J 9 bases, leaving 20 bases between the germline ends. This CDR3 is CASSYPSVGGKRPQHF. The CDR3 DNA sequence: TGTGCCAGCAGTTACCCTTCTGTGGGGGGTAAGAGGCCCCAGCATTTT.

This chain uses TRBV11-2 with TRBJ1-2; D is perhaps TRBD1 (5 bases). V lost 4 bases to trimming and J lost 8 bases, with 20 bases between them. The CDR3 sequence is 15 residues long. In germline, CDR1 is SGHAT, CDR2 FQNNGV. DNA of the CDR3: TGTGCCAGCAGCTCCCGACAGAAATCCTTAGGGGGCTACACCTTC. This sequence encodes CASSSRQKSLGGYTF. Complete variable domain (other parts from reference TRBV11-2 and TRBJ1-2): EAGVAQSPRYKIIEKRQSVAFWCNPISGHATLYWYQQILGQGPKLLIQFQNNGVVDDSQLPKDRFSAERLKGVDSTLKIQPAKLEDSAVYLCASSSRQKSLGGYTFGSGTRLTVV.

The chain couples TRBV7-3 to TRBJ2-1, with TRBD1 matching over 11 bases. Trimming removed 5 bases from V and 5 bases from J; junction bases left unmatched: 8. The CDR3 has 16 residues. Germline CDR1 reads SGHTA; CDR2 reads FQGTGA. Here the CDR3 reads CASSVRGQGANNEQFF. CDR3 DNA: TGTGCCAGCAGCGTAAGAGGACAGGGGGCCAACAATGAGCAGTTCTTC. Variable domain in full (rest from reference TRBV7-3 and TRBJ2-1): GAGVSQTPSNKVTEKGKYVELRCDPISGHTALYWYRQSLGQGPEFLIYFQGTGAADDSGLPNDRFFAVRPEGSVSTLKIQRTERGDSAVYLCASSVRGQGANNEQFFGPGTRLTVL.

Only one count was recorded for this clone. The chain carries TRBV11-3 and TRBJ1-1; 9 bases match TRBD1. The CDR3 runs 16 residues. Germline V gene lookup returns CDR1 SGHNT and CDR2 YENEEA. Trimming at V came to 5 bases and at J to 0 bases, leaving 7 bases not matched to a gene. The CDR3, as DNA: TGTGCCAGCAGCACCGGGACAGGGACAATGAACACTGAAGCTTTCTTT. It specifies CASSTGTGTMNTEAFF.

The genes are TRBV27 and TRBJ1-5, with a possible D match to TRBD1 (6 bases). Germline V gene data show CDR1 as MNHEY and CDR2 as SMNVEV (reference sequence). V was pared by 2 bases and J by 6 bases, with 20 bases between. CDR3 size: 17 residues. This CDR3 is CASSLVYRDIPFQPQHF. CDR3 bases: TGTGCCAGCAGTTTAGTGTATCGGGACATCCCATTTCAGCCCCAGCATTTT.